The sequence of this T cell receptor (beta chain) was determined in a study of blood T cell repertoires in COVID-19. The wider study: The study drew acute and convalescent COVID-19 samples from the United States, Italy and Spain. PBMCs, B-cell-depleted T cells, or T cells were the source of the cDNA or gDNA that made up the material.

Germline assignment: CDR1 SGHVS and CDR2 FQNEAQ. The CDR3 totals 14 residues. V was shortened by 5 bases and J by 6 bases, with 14 bases between the two germline ends. Per the original data handling: Reference gene primer amplification in the assay estimated nucleated cell counts. Generated by immunoSEQ multiplex PCR, the TCRdb table keeps only in-frame clones and is missing some. V and J calls and clone size follow that table, whereas D and trimming were derived from the DNA. The table shows 45,000 to 55,000 clones, with 70% to 90% occurring only once. The chain recombines TRBV7-8 with TRBJ2-1; D is possibly TRBD2 (5 bases). The receptor was derived from a man aged 65 to 79 with active COVID-19. Sequenced input: peripheral blood. This chain's CDR3 is CASSRERAGNEQFF. CDR3 coding DNA: TGTGCCAGCAGCCGAGAACGGGCGGGCAATGAGCAGTTCTTC.